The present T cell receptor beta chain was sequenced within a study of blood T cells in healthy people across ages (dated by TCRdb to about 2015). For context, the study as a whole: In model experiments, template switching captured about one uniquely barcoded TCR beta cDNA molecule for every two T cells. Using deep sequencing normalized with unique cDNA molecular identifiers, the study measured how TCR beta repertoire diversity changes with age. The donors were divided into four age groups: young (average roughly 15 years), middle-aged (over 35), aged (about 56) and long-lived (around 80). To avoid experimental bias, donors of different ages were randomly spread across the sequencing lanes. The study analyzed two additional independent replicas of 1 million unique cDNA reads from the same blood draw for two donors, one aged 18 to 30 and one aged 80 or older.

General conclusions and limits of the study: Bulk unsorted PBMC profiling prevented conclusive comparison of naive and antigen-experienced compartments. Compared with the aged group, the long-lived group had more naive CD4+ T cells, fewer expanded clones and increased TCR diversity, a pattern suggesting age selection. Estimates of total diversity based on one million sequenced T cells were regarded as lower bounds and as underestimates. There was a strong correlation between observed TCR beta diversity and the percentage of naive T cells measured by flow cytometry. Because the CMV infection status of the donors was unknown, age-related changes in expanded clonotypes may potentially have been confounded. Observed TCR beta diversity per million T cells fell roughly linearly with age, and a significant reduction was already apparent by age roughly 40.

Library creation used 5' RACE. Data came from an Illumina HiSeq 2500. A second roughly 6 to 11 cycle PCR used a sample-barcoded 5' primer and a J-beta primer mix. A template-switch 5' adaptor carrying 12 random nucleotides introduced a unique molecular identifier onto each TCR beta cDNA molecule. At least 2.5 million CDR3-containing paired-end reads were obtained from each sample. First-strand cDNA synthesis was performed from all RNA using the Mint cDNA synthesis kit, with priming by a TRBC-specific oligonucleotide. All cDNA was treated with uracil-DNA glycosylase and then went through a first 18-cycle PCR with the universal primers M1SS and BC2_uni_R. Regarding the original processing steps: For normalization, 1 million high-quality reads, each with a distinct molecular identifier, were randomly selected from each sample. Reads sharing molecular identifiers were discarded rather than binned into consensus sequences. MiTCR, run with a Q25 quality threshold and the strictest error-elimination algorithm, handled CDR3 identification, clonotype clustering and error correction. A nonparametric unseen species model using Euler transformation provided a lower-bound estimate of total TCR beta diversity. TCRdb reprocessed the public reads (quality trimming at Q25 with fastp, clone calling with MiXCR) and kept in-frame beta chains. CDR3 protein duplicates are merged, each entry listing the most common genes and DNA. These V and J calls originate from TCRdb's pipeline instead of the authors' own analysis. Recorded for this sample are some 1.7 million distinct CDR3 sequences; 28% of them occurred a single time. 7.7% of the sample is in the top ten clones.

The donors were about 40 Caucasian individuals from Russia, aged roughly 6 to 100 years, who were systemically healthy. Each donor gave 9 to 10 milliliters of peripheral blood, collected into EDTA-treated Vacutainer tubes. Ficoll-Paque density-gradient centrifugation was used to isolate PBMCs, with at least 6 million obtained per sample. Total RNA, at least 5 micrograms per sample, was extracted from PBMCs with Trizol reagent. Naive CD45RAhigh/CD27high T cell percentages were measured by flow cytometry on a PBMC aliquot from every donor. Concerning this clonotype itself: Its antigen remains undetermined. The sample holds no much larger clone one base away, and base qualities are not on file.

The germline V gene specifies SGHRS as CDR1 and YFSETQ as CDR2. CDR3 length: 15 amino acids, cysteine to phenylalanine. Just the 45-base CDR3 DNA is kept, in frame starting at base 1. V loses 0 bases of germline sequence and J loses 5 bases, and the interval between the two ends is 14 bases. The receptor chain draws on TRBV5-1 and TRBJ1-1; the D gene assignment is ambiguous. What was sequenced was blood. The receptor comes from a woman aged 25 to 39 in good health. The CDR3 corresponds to CASSLVLLRGTEAFF. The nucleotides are TGCGCCAGCAGCTTGGTTCTCCTTAGAGGGACTGAAGCTTTCTTT.